A selection of T cell receptor beta chains follows, all from one sample in a study of cytomegalovirus exposure and HLA in healthy donors. Sequencing was performed with immunoSEQ multiplex PCR; in TCRdb, only in-frame clones are kept and a portion is missing. This sample has about 110,000 clones; over 60% occur once, and the top ten carry around 15%. Sequencing was carried out using PBMCs. Every receptor here comes from a man aged 30-40 years in good health and CMV-seropositive. The CDR3 runs from the conserved cysteine through the conserved F or W. D genes are given only for firm matches.

j_gene	v_gene	d_gene	CDR3aa
TRBJ2-3	TRBV5-6	TRBD2	CASSILAGGQDTQYF
TRBJ2-1	TRBV4-3	.	CASSQDPGVVNEQFF
TRBJ1-2	TRBV28	.	CASSNQVRPYGYTF
TRBJ1-1	TRBV2	.	CAGRRGRDTEAFF
TRBJ1-2	TRBV4-3	.	CASSQDGAPVAGYTF
TRBJ1-5	TRBV29-1	TRBD1	CSARTGVGQPQHF
TRBJ1-2	TRBV7-9	TRBD1	CASSSALTGAHGYTF
TRBJ2-3	TRBV27	TRBD2	CASSRTSGGTPDTQYF
TRBJ1-3	TRBV13	TRBD1	CASSLDRGPGNTIYF
TRBJ1-2	TRBV7-9	TRBD1	CASSSTQDRVQGYTF
TRBJ2-4	TRBV19	.	CASRNRLAKNIQYF
TRBJ1-5	TRBV18	.	CASSPRGGESEPQHF
TRBJ2-5	TRBV2	.	CASSPRETQYF
TRBJ2-3	TRBV4-2	TRBD1	CASSFLFGDRGLTDTQYF
TRBJ2-3	TRBV5-1	.	CASSGHPRGPGGTDTQYF
TRBJ1-4	TRBV30	.	CAWSGGGTNEKLFF
TRBJ2-1	TRBV9	TRBD1	CASSVRGETGGNEQFF
TRBJ2-7	TRBV28	TRBD1	CASRRDRGRREQYF
TRBJ2-1	TRBV18	TRBD2	CASSLLAGGTNEQFF
TRBJ2-3	TRBV4-3	TRBD2	CASSQRPGLAGAGTQYF
TRBJ2-3	TRBV10-3	TRBD1	CAISEANNRGERDTQYF
TRBJ1-6	TRBV27	.	CASSRNPRGNNSPLHF
TRBJ1-3	TRBV10-3	.	CAISDAEAYTIYF
TRBJ1-6	TRBV28	.	CASSSPGHGLVGNSPLHF
TRBJ2-5	TRBV7-9	TRBD2	CASRPGTIEETQYF
TRBJ2-3	TRBV30	.	CAWIPGADTQYF
TRBJ1-2	TRBV6-5	.	CASSYSGGNYGYTF
TRBJ1-5	TRBV7-8	.	CASSLYRVNQPQHF
TRBJ2-5	TRBV2	TRBD2	CASSEGGDSGGRETQYF
TRBJ2-7	TRBV4-3	TRBD2	CASSQGASGGDSYEQYF
TRBJ2-7	TRBV27	.	CASSLSMVRRGEQYF
TRBJ2-3	TRBV2	TRBD2	CAATSGGAELAQYF
TRBJ1-3	TRBV9	.	CASSVSGTGNTIYF
TRBJ1-2	TRBV6-6	TRBD1	CASTQRGRRGMGYTF
TRBJ2-1	TRBV15	TRBD2	CATSRGAHGGADEQFF
TRBJ2-7	TRBV5-1	.	CASSLGPGSYEQYF
TRBJ1-5	TRBV4-1	.	CASSQESGTNQPQHF
TRBJ1-3	TRBV2	.	CASTRANSGNTIYF
TRBJ2-7	TRBV9	.	CASSPGAATPPDEQYF
TRBJ2-7	TRBV2	TRBD2	CASSEGSGGTSYEQYF
TRBJ2-1	TRBV5-4	TRBD1	CASSSQGVGGEQFF
TRBJ2-3	TRBV27	.	CASSLGVTDTQYF
TRBJ1-5	TRBV28	.	CASSHSQPQHF
TRBJ1-1	TRBV5-1	.	CASSLVGGNTEAFF
TRBJ2-7	TRBV9	.	CASSVDGGREQYF
TRBJ1-1	TRBV6-1	TRBD1	CASSDTGTGGWTEAFF
TRBJ1-1	TRBV18	TRBD1	CASSPGQGEAFF
TRBJ2-5	TRBV7-5	.	CARSDFTRIIVDETQYF
.	TRBV30	.	CAWSTRAYEQYF
TRBJ2-5	TRBV7-2	TRBD1	CASSLGDREQETQYF
TRBJ2-7	TRBV2	.	CASTDSSYEQYF
TRBJ1-2	TRBV30	.	CAWRTGEYGYTF
TRBJ1-5	TRBV28	TRBD1	CASSLWGQSYQPQHF
TRBJ2-7	TRBV6-1	.	CASSLTDSYEQYF